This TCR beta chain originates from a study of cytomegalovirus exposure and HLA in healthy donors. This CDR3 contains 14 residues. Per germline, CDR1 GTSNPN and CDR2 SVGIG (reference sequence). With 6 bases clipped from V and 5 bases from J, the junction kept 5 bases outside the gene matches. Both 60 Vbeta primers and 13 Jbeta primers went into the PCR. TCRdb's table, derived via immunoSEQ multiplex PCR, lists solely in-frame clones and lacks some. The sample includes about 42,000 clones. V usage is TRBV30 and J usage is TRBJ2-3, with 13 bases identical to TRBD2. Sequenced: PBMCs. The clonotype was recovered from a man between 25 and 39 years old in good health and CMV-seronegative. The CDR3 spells CACETSGRVDTQYF. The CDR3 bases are TGTGCCTGCGAAACTAGCGGGAGGGTAGATACGCAGTATTTT.